This T cell receptor (beta chain) originates from a study of a mutant IDH1 vaccine in newly diagnosed glioma. Study overall: Mean patient age was around 40 years; approximately 62% were male and around 40% female. The study's findings and limits: Alterations occurring in top peripheral T cell clonotypes seemed unrelated to pseudoprogression.

J lost 7 bases, V lost 1 base, and 6 bases had no gene match. The CDR3 consists of 15 residues. Per the germline V gene, CDR1 is SGHDN and CDR2 is FVKESK. Documented time point: baseline, week 1 (first vaccination visit). The treatment: pre-vaccination baseline after standard-of-care therapy. The study enrolled donors with new WHO grade 3 or 4 IDH1-mutant, ATRX-lost astrocytomas. The repertoire was sequenced with immunoSEQ multiplex PCR; TCRdb's copy has only in-frame clones and lacks some. This table has 15,000 to 20,000 clones, about 77% appearing once. Of note for this clone: Antigen unknown.

The chain links TRBV14 to TRBJ2-1; 8 bases match TRBD2. The sequencing here drew on PBMCs, taken from a glioma patient treated with radiotherapy, temozolomide or both. The sequence was collected from a man aged 35 to 55 with glioma. This chain's CDR3 is CASSQGAGGGNEQFF. The CDR3 DNA reads as TGTGCCAGCAGCCAAGGGGCGGGAGGTGGAAATGAGCAGTTCTTC.